This TCR beta chain was captured in a study of blood T cell repertoires in COVID-19. The junction had 5 bases not matched to a gene; V was cut back by 3 bases and J by 1 base. CDR3 size: 16 residues. Germline CDR1 reads KGHSH; CDR2 reads LQKENI. Libraries were prepared by immunoSEQ multiplex PCR; TCRdb keeps only in-frame clonotypes and omits some of them. This table has under 300,000 clones, roughly 80% appearing once. Sequencing was done on a sample of peripheral blood. The chain is built from TRBV18 and TRBJ1-5, with 8 nucleotides matching TRBD1. The sequence was collected from a woman under 30 with acute or convalescent COVID-19. For the CDR3, the DNA is TGTGCCAGCTCACCCGGACAGGGCGGGAGCAATCAGCCCCAGCATTTT. It encodes CASSPGQGGSNQPQHF.